This T cell receptor beta chain emerged from a study of cytomegalovirus exposure and HLA in healthy donors. Study-wide results and limits: Rarity held for most TCR sequences, but there were some public TCRs that occurred in many donors. Only CMV serostatus was available as immune exposure information. Confirmation in vitro established that a few CMV-associated chains were specific for CMV antigens.

CDR1 LGHNA and CDR2 YSLEER come from the germline V gene. Between the trimmed V and J ends, which lost 2 bases and 5 bases, there was a span of 9 bases. The CDR3 runs 14 residues. Concerning this clone itself: Its antigen is unknown.

PCR amplification relied on 60 Vbeta primers (plus 13 Jbeta primers). The assay was immunoSEQ multiplex PCR, and TCRdb's table has in-frame clones only and misses some. This sample lists about 35,000 clones; its ten largest clones have approximately 5%. There were likely unrecorded immune exposures, though donors were nominally healthy when sampled. This chain connects TRBV4-3 to TRBJ2-2; D remains ambiguous. The sample comprised PBMCs. This TCR was sampled from a woman aged 40 to 49 in good health and CMV-seropositive. As DNA, the CDR3 is TGCGCCAGCAGCCAATCCCAGTGGACCGGGGAGCTGTTTTTT. Encoded protein: CASSQSQWTGELFF.